A single sample is the source of the 23 T cell receptor beta chains below, sequenced in a study of siplizumab effects on memory and regulatory T cells (dated 2019 in TCRdb). The library was generated by the immunoSEQ multiplex PCR assay. TCRdb took this table from immuneACCESS and kept in-frame rearrangements with V and J called. Such tables lack part of the clones; where checked against another copy, unresolved V genes explain under half of the gap, and the rest is unexplained. For this sample the table gives under 70,000 clones, of which roughly 85% were detected only once. The ten largest clones take up about 0.42% of the sample. Sequencing was carried out using memory CD4+ T cells sorted from blood. What this sample's cell subset or site label stands for: unstimulated CD4+ memory T cells. These receptors came from a human donor in good health.

Only a few counts were recorded for this clone. This chain joins TRBV7-9 and TRBJ1-6; D uncertain. V was trimmed by 2 bases and J by 9 bases, leaving 8 bases between them. The CDR3 is 13 amino acids. CDR1 is SEHNR, CDR2 FQNEAQ, per germline (reference sequence). The CDR3 sequence is CASSLNGPSPLHF. CDR3 DNA: TGTGCCAGCAGCTTAAATGGCCCTTCACCCCTCCACTTT.

This chain joins TRBV5-1 and TRBJ1-1; D remains unclear. V shed 0 bases and J shed 5 bases, with 11 bases lying between them. The CDR3 sequence is 14 residues long. Germline V gene sequence: CDR1 SGHRS, CDR2 YFSETQ. CDR3 sequence: CASSLGSSWTEAFF. The CDR3 bases are TGCGCCAGCAGCTTGGGGTCTTCCTGGACTGAAGCTTTCTTT.

This clone came up once. V gene TRBV5-6 combines with J gene TRBJ2-7, with 9 bases lining up with TRBD2. The trim removed 4 bases at V and 6 bases at J, leaving 11 bases unmatched. Germline loops: CDR1 SGHDT, CDR2 YYEEEE. This CDR3 contains 15 residues. CDR3 residues: CASSLPGLAVSEQYF. The CDR3 region has the DNA TGTGCCAGCAGCCTACCGGGACTAGCCGTATCCGAGCAGTACTTC.

V usage is TRBV19 and J usage is TRBJ1-1; 7 bases map to TRBD1. V was clipped by 4 bases and J by 5 bases; unmatched bases: 7. The CDR3 runs 14 residues. The germline V gene encodes CDR1 LNHDA and CDR2 SQIVND (reference sequence). The CDR3 here is CASSKGGRGTEAFF. In nucleotides, the CDR3 is TGTGCCAGTAGTAAAGGGGGCAGGGGGACTGAAGCTTTCTTT. The whole variable domain, filled in from reference TRBV19 and TRBJ1-1, reads DGGITQSPKYLFRKEGQNVTLSCEQNLNHDAMYWYRQDPGQGLRLIYYSQIVNDFQKGDIAEGYSVSREKKESFPLTVTSAQKNPTAFYLCASSKGGRGTEAFFGQGTRLTVV.

The chain recombines TRBV15 with TRBJ1-4; D call uncertain. Trimming removed 4 bases at V and 5 bases at J, with 8 bases between. The CDR3 runs to 13 residues. Germline V lookup: CDR1 LNHNV, CDR2 YYDKDF (reference sequence). CDR3 region: CATSTPQNEKLFF. The CDR3 region has the DNA TGTGCCACCAGCACACCGCAAAATGAAAAACTGTTTTTT.

This chain links TRBV18 with TRBJ2-7, with 7 positions matching TRBD1. Germline lookup yields CDR1 KGHSH and CDR2 LQKENI. The CDR3 extends over 13 amino acids. V gave up 4 bases and J gave up 4 bases; unmatched junction bases: 4. The CDR3 is CASSQGQQYEQYF. The CDR3 nucleotides read TGTGCCAGCTCACAGGGACAGCAATACGAGCAGTACTTC.

CDR3 amino acids: CASSLPPEVSYNEQFF. The CDR3 DNA reads TGTGCCAGCAGCCTACCCCCAGAGGTCTCCTACAATGAGCAGTTCTTC. The V gene is TRBV9, the J gene TRBJ2-1, with no clear D. V was trimmed by 4 bases and J by 0 bases, leaving 14 bases between them. CDR3 size: 16 residues. From germline, CDR1 is SGDLS and CDR2 YYNGEE.

This clone was seen only a few times. CDR3 sequence (DNA): TGTGCCAGCACCATAGGGCTAGCGGGGGGGCGAGATACGCAGTATTTT. It is translated as CASTIGLAGGRDTQYF. This sequence joins TRBV7-2 and TRBJ2-3, with 12 bases lining up with TRBD2. Looked up from germline, CDR1 is SGHTA and CDR2 is FQGNSA. This CDR3 has 16 residues. With V trimmed by 7 bases and J by 5 bases, 10 bases remained unmatched.

This sequence joins TRBV7-3 and TRBJ2-3, with 9 bases identical to TRBD2. Trimming at V came to 4 bases and at J to 1 base, leaving 6 bases not matched to a gene. The germline V gene has CDR1 SGHTA and CDR2 FQGTGA. The CDR3 extends over 16 amino acids. The CDR3, as DNA: TGTGCCAGCAGCTCCCATGAGCGGGGGGGCACAGATACGCAGTATTTT. It yields the protein CASSSHERGGTDTQYF.

The J gene is TRBJ2-7, the V gene TRBV7-2; D is unclear. The V gene lost 3 bases and the J gene lost 6 bases, with 15 bases spanning the gap. Germline CDR1 is SGHTA and CDR2 is FQGNSA. The CDR3 is 14 residues long. The DNA of the CDR3 is TGTGCCAGCAGCTTCATAAACACCGGGCTCGAGCAGTACTTC. Amino acids: CASSFINTGLEQYF.

The table lists this clone with a few counts. The genes are TRBV7-2 and TRBJ2-1; maybe TRBD2 (5 bases). The germline V gene encodes CDR1 SGHTA and CDR2 FQGNSA. This CDR3 has 16 amino acids. V was shortened by 0 bases and J by 0 bases, with 9 bases between the two germline ends. The chain's CDR3 is CASSLASVSSYNEQFF. DNA of the CDR3: TGTGCCAGCAGCTTAGCTAGCGTCAGCTCCTACAATGAGCAGTTCTTC.

The V call is TRBV28, the J call TRBJ1-3; D call uncertain. Trimming removed 7 bases at V and 8 bases at J, with 12 bases between. Germline CDR1 is MDHEN and CDR2 is SYDVKM. The CDR3 consists of 12 residues. In DNA, the CDR3 is TGTGCCAGCACCTCCGTCGGCCACACCATATATTTT. Its translation: CASTSVGHTIYF.

The chain has TRBV12-5 and TRBJ2-1, with TRBD2 as a possible D gene (6 bases). V lost 7 bases, J lost 2 bases, and 21 bases lay in between. The CDR3 consists of 17 residues. Germline values: CDR1 LGHNT, CDR2 FRNRAP. The CDR3 DNA is TGTGCTAGTGATCCGCCTGGGAGGTCAGCTCCCTACAATGAGCAGTTCTTC. Translated: CASDPPGRSAPYNEQFF. The full variable domain, its missing parts supplied by reference TRBV12-5 and TRBJ2-1, is DARVTQTPRHKVTEMGQEVTMRCQPILGHNTVFWYRQTMMQGLELLAYFRNRAPLDDSGMPKDRFSAEMPDATLATLKIQPSEPRDSAVYFCASDPPGRSAPYNEQFFGPGTRLTVL.

The V gene is TRBV18, the J gene TRBJ1-2; 9 bases match TRBD1. Germline V CDR1 and CDR2: KGHSH, LQKENI. This CDR3 has 14 amino acids. V lost 0 bases and J lost 9; bases outside the gene matches: 5. CDR3 residues: CASSPPGTGPRYTF. CDR3 DNA sequence: TGTGCCAGCTCACCACCCGGGACAGGGCCACGCTACACCTTC.

The genes are TRBV7-8 and TRBJ2-4, with 9 bases that match TRBD1. This CDR3 comprises 16 residues. Germline V lookup: CDR1 SGHVS, CDR2 FQNEAQ. Trimming removed 2 bases from V and 1 base from J; junction bases left unmatched: 3. The CDR3 protein is CASSLWTGAAKNIQYF. In nucleotides, the CDR3 is TGTGCCAGCAGCTTATGGACAGGGGCGGCCAAAAACATTCAGTACTTC.

The V call is TRBV6-6, the J call TRBJ2-3; D is undetermined. Trimming stripped 2 bases from V and 2 bases from J, with 8 bases between. CDR3 size: 14 residues. Per germline, CDR1 MNHNY and CDR2 SVGAGI (reference sequence). CDR3 sequence (DNA): TGTGCCAGCAGTTACGGTGATAACACAGATACGCAGTATTTT. It specifies CASSYGDNTDTQYF.

This chain connects TRBV21-1 to TRBJ1-3; the D call TRBD1 from the table was never checked on the DNA. TRBV21-1 is marked as a pseudogene. The CDR3 spans 16 residues. CDR3 DNA sequence: TGTGCCAGCAGCAAAGCGAGGGGGCGGTCTGGAAACACCATATATTTT. Residues: CASSKARGRSGNTIYF.

This rearrangement joins TRBV6-5 to TRBJ1-1; D is uncertain. In germline, CDR1 is MNHEY, CDR2 SVGAGI. The germline V and J ends were trimmed by 7 bases and 3 bases, with 6 bases remaining between them. CDR3 size: 11 residues. This CDR3 is CASTKDTEAFF. The DNA for the CDR3 is TGTGCCAGCACGAAGGACACTGAAGCTTTCTTT.

This chain links TRBV5-4 with TRBJ1-2; TRBD1 agrees at 7 bases. There are 14 residues in the CDR3. The trim removed 4 bases at V and 3 bases at J, leaving 6 bases unmatched. The germline V gene encodes CDR1 SGHNT and CDR2 YYREEE (reference sequence). CDR3 DNA: TGTGCCAGCAGCCACAGGGACAGCCACTATGGCTACACCTTC. Its protein is CASSHRDSHYGYTF.

The chain joins TRBV7-2 to TRBJ2-7; D is possibly TRBD2 (6 bases). V lost 5 bases and J lost 5, with 19 bases in between. Germline CDR1 SGHTA, CDR2 FQGNSA. The CDR3 has 15 amino acids. CDR3 amino acids: CASSPNRWRGDEQYF. In DNA form, the CDR3 reads TGTGCCAGCAGCCCTAATCGGTGGAGGGGCGACGAGCAGTACTTC. Full variable domain (missing parts from reference TRBV7-2 and TRBJ2-7): GAGVSQSPSNKVTEKGKDVELRCDPISGHTALYWYRQSLGQGLEFLIYFQGNSAPDKSGLPSDRFSAERTGGSVSTLTIQRTQQEDSAVYLCASSPNRWRGDEQYFGPGTRLTVT.

The genes are TRBV21-1 and TRBJ2-2; the D call in the table, TRBD2, was not verified against the DNA. TRBV21-1 represents a pseudogene. CDR3 size: 18 residues. CDR3 sequence: CASSKGAAGTANTGELFF. The CDR3, as DNA: TGTGCCAGCAGCAAAGGGGCCGCCGGGACTGCGAACACCGGGGAGCTGTTTTTT.

J is TRBJ2-1 and V is TRBV19; D perhaps matches TRBD1 (5 bases). V lost 0 bases and J 4 bases, leaving 19 bases between the germline ends. Germline CDR1 and CDR2: LNHDA and SQIVND (reference sequence). The CDR3 has 18 amino acids. In DNA, the CDR3 is TGTGCCAGTAGTATAGAGGTTGGGGCGGCAGCGCATTACAATGAGCAGTTCTTC. This codes for CASSIEVGAAAHYNEQFF.

This clone was seen only once. This rearrangement joins TRBV6-6 to TRBJ2-3; 10 bases map to TRBD1. The CDR3 runs to 15 residues. The germline gives CDR1 MNHNY, CDR2 SVGAGI (reference sequence). After removal of 6 bases from V and 0 bases from J, the junction contained 3 bases not matched to a gene. The DNA for the CDR3 is TGTGCCAGCAGGAGACAGGGGGCGAGCACAGATACGCAGTATTTT. Translating gives CASRRQGASTDTQYF.